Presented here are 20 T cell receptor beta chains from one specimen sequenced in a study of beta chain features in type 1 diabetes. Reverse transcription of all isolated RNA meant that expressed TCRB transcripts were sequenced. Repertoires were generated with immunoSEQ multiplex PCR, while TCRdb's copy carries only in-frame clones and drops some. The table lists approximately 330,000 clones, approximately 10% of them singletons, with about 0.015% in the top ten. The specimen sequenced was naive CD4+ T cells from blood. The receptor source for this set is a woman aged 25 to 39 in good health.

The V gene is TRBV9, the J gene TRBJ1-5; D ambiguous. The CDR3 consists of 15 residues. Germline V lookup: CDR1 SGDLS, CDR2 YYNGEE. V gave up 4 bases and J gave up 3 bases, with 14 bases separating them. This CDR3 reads CASSPGRGDNQPQHF. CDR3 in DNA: TGTGCCAGCAGCCCGGGCCGGGGAGACAATCAGCCCCAGCATTTT. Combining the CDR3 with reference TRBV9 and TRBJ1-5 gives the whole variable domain DSGVTQTPKHLITATGQRVTLRCSPRSGDLSVYWYQQSLDQGLQFLIQYYNGEERAKGNILERFSAQQFPDLHSELNLSSLELGDSALYFCASSPGRGDNQPQHFGDGTRLSIL.

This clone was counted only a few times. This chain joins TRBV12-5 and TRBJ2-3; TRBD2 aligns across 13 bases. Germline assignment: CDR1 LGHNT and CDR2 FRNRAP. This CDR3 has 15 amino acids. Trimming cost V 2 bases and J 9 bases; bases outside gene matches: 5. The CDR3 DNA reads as TGTGCTAGTGGTTTGACTAGCGGGAGGGCCGGAACGCAGTATTTT. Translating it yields CASGLTSGRAGTQYF.

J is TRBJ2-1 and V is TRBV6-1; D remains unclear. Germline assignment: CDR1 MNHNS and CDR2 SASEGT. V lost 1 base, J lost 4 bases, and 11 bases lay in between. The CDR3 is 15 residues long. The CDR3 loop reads CASSEGQLAYNEQFF. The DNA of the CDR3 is TGTGCCAGCAGTGAAGGGCAGTTAGCTTACAATGAGCAGTTCTTC.

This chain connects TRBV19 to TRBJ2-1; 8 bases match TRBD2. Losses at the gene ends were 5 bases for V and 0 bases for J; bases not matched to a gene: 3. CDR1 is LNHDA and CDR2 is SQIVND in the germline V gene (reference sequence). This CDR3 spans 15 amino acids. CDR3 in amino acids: CASSWTSRSYNEQFF. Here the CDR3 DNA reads TGTGCCAGTAGTTGGACTAGCCGCTCCTACAATGAGCAGTTCTTC.

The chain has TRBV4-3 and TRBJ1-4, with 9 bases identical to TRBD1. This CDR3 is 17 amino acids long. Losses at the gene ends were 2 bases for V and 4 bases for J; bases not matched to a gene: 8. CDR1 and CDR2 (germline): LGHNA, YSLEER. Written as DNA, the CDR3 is TGCGCCAGCAGCCAAACAGGGGGCGTTCGCAGTAATGAAAAACTGTTTTTT. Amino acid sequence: CASSQTGGVRSNEKLFF.

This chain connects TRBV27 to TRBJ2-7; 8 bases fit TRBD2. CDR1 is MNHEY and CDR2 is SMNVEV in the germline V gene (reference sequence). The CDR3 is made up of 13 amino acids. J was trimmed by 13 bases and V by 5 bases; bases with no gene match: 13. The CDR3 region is CASSSRASGPVYF. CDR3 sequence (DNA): TGTGCCAGCAGTAGCAGGGCTAGCGGGCCTGTATACTTC.

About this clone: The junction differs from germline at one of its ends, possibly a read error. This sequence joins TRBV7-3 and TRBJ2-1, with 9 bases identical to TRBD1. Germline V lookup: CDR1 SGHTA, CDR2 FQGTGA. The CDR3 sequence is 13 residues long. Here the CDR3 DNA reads TGTGCCAGCAGCGTAACAGGGGGCTATGAGCAGTTCTTC. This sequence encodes CASSVTGGYEQFF.

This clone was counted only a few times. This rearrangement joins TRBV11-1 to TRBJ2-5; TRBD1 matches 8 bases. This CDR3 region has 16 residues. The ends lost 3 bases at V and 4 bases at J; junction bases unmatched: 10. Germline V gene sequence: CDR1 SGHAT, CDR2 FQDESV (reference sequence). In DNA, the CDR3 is TGTGCCAGCAGCTTCAGACAGGGGAGTATAGGAGAGACCCAGTACTTC. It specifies CASSFRQGSIGETQYF.

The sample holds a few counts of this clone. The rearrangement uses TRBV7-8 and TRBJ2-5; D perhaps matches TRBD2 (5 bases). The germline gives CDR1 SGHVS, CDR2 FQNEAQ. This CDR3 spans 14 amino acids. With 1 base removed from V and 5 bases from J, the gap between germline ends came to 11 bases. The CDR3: CASSLGGRVETQYF. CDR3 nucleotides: TGTGCCAGCAGCTTAGGAGGGCGGGTGGAGACCCAGTACTTC.

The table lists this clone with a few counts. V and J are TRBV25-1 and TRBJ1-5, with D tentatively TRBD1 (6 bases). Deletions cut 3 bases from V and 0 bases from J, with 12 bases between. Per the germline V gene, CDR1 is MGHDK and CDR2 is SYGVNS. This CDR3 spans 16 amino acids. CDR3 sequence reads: CASSEWTADSNQPQHF. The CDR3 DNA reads TGTGCCAGCAGTGAGTGGACAGCCGATAGCAATCAGCCCCAGCATTTT.

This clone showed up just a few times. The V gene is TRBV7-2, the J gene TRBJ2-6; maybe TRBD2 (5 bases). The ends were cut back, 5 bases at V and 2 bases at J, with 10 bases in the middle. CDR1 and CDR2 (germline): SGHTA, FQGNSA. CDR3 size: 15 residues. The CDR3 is CASSRTGTGANVLTF. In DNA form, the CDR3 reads TGTGCCAGCAGCCGGACTGGAACTGGGGCCAACGTCCTGACTTTC.

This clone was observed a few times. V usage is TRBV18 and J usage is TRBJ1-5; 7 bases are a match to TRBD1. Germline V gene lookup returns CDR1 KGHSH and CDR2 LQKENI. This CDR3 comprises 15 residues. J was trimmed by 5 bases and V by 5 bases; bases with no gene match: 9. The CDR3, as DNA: TGTGCCAGCTCATCGATGACAGGGTTTTATCAGCCCCAGCATTTT. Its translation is CASSSMTGFYQPQHF.

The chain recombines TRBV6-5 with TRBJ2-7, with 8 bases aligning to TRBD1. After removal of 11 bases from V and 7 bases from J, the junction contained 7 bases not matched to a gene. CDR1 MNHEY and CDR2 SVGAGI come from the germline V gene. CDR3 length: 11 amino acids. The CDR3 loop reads CAAQGAREQYF. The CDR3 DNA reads TGTGCCGCCCAGGGGGCAAGGGAGCAGTACTTC.

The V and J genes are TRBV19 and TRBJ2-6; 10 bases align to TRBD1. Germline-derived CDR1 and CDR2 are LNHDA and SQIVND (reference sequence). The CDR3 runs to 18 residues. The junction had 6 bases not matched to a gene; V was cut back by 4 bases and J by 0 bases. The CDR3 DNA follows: TGTGCCAGTAGTAAGACAGGGGGCAGTACCTCTGGGGCCAACGTCCTGACTTTC. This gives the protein CASSKTGGSTSGANVLTF.

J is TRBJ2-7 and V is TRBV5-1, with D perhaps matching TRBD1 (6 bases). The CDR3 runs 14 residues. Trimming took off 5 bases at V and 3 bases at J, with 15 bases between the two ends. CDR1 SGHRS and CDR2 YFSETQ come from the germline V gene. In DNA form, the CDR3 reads TGCGCCAGCAGGAATCCGGGACAACTCTACGAGCAGTACTTC. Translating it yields CASRNPGQLYEQYF.

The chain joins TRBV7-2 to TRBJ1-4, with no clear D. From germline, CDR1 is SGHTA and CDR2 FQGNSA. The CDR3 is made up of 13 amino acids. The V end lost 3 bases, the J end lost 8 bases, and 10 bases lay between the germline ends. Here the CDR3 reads CASSFMAGEKLFF. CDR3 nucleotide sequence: TGTGCCAGCAGCTTTATGGCAGGCGAAAAACTGTTTTTT.

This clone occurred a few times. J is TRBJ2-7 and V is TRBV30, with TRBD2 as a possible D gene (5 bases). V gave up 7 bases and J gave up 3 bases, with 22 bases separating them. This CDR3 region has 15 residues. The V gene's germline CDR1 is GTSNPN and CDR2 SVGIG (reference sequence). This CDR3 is CALAVAGYGGYEQYF. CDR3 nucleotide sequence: TGTGCCTTAGCCGTCGCGGGCTATGGCGGCTACGAGCAGTACTTC.

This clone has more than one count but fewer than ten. The CDR3 loop reads CASSDLGTANTEAFF. CDR3 nucleotides: TGTGCCAGCAGTGATCTTGGGACAGCCAACACTGAAGCTTTCTTT. V gene TRBV2 combines with J gene TRBJ1-1; 7 bases match TRBD1. The CDR3 covers 15 residues. CDR1 is SNHLY and CDR2 is FYNNEI in the germline V gene. With V trimmed by 3 bases and J by 2 bases, 6 bases remained unmatched.

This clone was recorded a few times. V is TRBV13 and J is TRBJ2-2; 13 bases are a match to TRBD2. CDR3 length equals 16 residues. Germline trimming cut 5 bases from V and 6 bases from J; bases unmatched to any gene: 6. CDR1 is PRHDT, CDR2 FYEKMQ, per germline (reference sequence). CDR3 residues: CASSPGTSGKAGELFF. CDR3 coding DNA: TGTGCCAGCAGCCCTGGGACTAGCGGGAAGGCCGGGGAGCTGTTTTTT.

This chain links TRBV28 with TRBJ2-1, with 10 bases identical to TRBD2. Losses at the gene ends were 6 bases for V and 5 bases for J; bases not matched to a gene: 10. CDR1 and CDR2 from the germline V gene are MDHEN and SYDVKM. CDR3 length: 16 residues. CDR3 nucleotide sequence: TGTGCCAGCAGCCAGAGAGGGACTAGCGCGGACAATGAGCAGTTCTTC. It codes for CASSQRGTSADNEQFF.